The present T cell receptor (beta chain) was sequenced within a study of shared clonotypes between healthy human individuals. With V trimmed by 2 bases and J by 7 bases, 9 bases remained unmatched. The CDR3 spans 15 residues. Germline values: CDR1 GTSNPN, CDR2 SVGIG (reference sequence). The data were produced by immunoSEQ multiplex PCR, yet TCRdb's version contains in-frame clones alone and is incomplete. The table records roughly 2,000,000 clones, just under 95% of them present only once. In the naive CD8 group, cells lacked CD45RO and were positively selected for CCR7, so terminally differentiated effector memory CD45RA+ cells were left out.

Input material: naive CD8+ T cells sorted from blood. The receptor's source is a man aged 18-30 years in good health. This rearrangement joins TRBV30 to TRBJ2-1; 9 nucleotides align to TRBD2. The CDR3, as DNA: TGTGCCTGGAGTAGTGGGCTAGCGGGAACTAATGAGCAGTTCTTC. It translates to CAWSSGLAGTNEQFF.